This T cell receptor beta chain was observed in a study of regulatory T cells in long-lasting Graves disease. At least ten counts were recorded for this clonotype. Time point described: newly diagnosed GD, antithyroid drugs for less than 3 months. Preparation of the TCR library used RNA extracted from PBMCs. CDR3 length: 15 amino acids. V lost 5 bases, J lost 3 bases, and 7 bases stayed unmatched. Looked up from germline, CDR1 is SGHAT and CDR2 is FQNNGV. According to the study, TCR beta libraries were built with iRepertoire HTBI primers and CDR3-region Arm-PCR. TCRdb independently ran MiXCR on the multiplex PCR reads; one entry per CDR3 protein. The table lists 440,000 or so distinct CDR3 sequences, approximately 15% of them singletons. These same data were also listed under a study on T cells in Graves' hyperthyroidism and ophthalmopathy.

The receptor's source is a woman aged 25 to 45 with Graves disease. V is TRBV11-2 and J is TRBJ1-1, with TRBD1 identical over 9 bases. This specimen was peripheral blood mononuclear cells (PBMCs), taken at new diagnosis, from a patient treated with antithyroid drugs. The CDR3 sequence is CASSTRQGVYTEAFF. The CDR3, as DNA: TGTGCCAGCAGCACCCGACAGGGGGTTTACACTGAAGCTTTCTTT.